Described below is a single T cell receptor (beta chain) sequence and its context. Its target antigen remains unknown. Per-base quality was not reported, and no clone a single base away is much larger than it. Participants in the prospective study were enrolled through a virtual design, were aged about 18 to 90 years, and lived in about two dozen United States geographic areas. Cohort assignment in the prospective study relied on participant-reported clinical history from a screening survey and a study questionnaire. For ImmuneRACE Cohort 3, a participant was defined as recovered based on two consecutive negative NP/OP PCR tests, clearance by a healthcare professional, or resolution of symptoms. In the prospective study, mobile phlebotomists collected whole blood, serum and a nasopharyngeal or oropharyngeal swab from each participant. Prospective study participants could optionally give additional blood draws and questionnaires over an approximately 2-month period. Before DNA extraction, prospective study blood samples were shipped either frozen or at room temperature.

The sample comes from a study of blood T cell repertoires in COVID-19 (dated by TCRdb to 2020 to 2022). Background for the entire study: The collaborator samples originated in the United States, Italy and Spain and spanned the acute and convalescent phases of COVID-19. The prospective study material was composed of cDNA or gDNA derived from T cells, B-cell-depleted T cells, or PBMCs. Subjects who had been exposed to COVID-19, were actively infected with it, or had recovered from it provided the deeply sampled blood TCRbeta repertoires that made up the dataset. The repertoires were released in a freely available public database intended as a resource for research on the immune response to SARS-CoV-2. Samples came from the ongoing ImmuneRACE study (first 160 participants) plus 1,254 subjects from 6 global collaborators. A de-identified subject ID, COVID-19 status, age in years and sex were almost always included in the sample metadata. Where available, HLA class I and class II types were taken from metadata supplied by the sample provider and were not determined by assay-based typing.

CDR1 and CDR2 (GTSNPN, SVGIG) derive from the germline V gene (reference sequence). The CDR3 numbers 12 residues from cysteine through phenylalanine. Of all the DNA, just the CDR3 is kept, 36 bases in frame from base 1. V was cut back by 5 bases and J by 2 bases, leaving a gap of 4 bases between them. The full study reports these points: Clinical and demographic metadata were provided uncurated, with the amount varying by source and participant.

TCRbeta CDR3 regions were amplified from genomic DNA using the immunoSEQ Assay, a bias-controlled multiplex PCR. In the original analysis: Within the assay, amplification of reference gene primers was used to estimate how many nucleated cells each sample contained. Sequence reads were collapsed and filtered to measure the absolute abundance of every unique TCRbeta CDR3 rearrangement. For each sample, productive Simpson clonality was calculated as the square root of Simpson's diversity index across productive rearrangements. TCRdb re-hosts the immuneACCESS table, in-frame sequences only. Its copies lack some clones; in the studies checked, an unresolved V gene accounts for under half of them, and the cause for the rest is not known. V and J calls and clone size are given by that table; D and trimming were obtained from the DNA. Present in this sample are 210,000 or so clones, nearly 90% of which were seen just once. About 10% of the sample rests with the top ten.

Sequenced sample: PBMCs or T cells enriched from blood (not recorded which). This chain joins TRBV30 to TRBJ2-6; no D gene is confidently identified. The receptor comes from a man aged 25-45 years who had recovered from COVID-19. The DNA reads TGTGCCTGGGGTACTGGGGCCAACGTCCTGACTTTC. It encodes CAWGTGANVLTF.